The rows below give T cell receptor beta chains drawn from one sample of a study of shared clonotypes between healthy human individuals. Using immunoSEQ multiplex PCR, the repertoire was profiled, and TCRdb retains in-frame clones only, with some absent. The table shows around 2,000,000 clones, with over 85% occurring only once. Source material: naive CD8+ T cells sorted from blood. The receptor source for this set is a man aged 18 to 30 in good health. Both conserved end residues are part of each CDR3. D genes are given only for firm matches. Size values are once, few and many counts, or a class for expanded clones, and some rows have none.

d_gene	abundance	v_gene	j_gene	CDR3nt	CDR3aa
TRBD1	few	TRBV19	TRBJ1-5	TGTGCCAGTAGTATCCGGGACAGGGGTCAGCCCCAGCATTTT	CASSIRDRGQPQHF
TRBD1	-	TRBV11-3	TRBJ2-7	TGTGCCAGCAGCTCTCTCGGGACAGGGATGTCCTACGAGCAGTACTTC	CASSSLGTGMSYEQYF
TRBD1	-	TRBV7-7	TRBJ2-5	TGTGCTAGCAGCTTAGGGACAGCACTAGACCAGTACTTC	CASSLGTALDQYF
TRBD1	-	TRBV7-8	TRBJ1-2	TGTGCCAGCAGCAAAACGACAGGGCTAGGCTATGGCTACACCTTC	CASSKTTGLGYGYTF
-	-	TRBV28	TRBJ1-5	TGTGCCAGCGGAGATTATAGCAATCAGCCCCAGCATTTT	CASGDYSNQPQHF
TRBD1	-	TRBV9	TRBJ1-2	TGTGCCAGCAGCGCCGCCGGGACAGGGGTGTATGGCTACACCTTC	CASSAAGTGVYGYTF
TRBD1	-	TRBV4-3	TRBJ2-7	TGCGCCAGCAGCCAGGGGACAGTGGGCCTTTACGAGCAGTACTTC	CASSQGTVGLYEQYF
TRBD2	-	TRBV6-1	TRBJ2-7	TGTGCCAGCAGTGAAGTAGGGACTAGCGGGGAAGACTACGAGCAGTACTTC	CASSEVGTSGEDYEQYF
TRBD2	-	TRBV2	TRBJ2-5	TGTGCCAGCAGTGACCTAGCGGGAGGGCCACAAGAGACCCAGTACTTC	CASSDLAGGPQETQYF
-	-	TRBV13	TRBJ2-7	TGTGCCAGCAGCTTATCGGCGGAACGCTCCTACGAGCAGTACTTC	CASSLSAERSYEQYF
-	-	TRBV28	TRBJ2-7	TGTGCCAGCACGGAGGGGGCCACCTACGAGCAGTACTTC	CASTEGATYEQYF
TRBD2	few	TRBV7-9	TRBJ2-1	TGTGCCAGCAGCGGGTGGGCTAGCGGGAGTAATGAGCAGTTCTTC	CASSGWASGSNEQFF
-	-	TRBV6-5	TRBJ2-1	TGTGCCAGCAGTTATATCGGGGGTGAGCAGTTCTTC	CASSYIGGEQFF
-	-	TRBV6-1	TRBJ2-7	TGTGCCAGCAGTGAGAGCGGGACAGCCTACGAGCAGTACTTC	CASSESGTAYEQYF
-	-	TRBV6-5	TRBJ1-1	TGTGCCAGCAGTTACTCGGAAGGGATCGCTGAAGCTTTCTTT	CASSYSEGIAEAFF
-	-	TRBV4-1	TRBJ1-5	TGCGCCAGCAGCCAAGAAGAGGTACTCAATCAGCCCCAGCATTTT	CASSQEEVLNQPQHF
-	-	TRBV9	TRBJ1-1	TGTGCCAGCAGCGTACGGGGGCAGAACACTGAAGCTTTCTTT	CASSVRGQNTEAFF
-	-	TRBV5-1	TRBJ1-2	TGCGCCAGCAGCTTGCGCGCTGATGGCTACACCTTC	CASSLRADGYTF
-	-	TRBV7-9	TRBJ2-2	TGTGCCAGCCGGGACCTGAACACCGGGGAGCTGTTTTTT	CASRDLNTGELFF
TRBD2	-	TRBV5-6	TRBJ2-7	TGTGCCAGCAGCTTGACGACTAGCGGCTCCTACGAGCAGTACTTC	CASSLTTSGSYEQYF
-	-	TRBV6-5	TRBJ2-7	TGTGCCAGCAGTCTTGAACAACAGCCCTCCTACGAGCAGTACTTC	CASSLEQQPSYEQYF
TRBD2	once	TRBV7-2	TRBJ2-7	TGTGCCAGCAGCTTATGGCTAGCGGACTACGAGCAGTACTTC	CASSLWLADYEQYF
-	-	TRBV5-6	TRBJ2-1	TGTGCCAGCAGCTCCCCTTCAAGGCCCTATGAGCAGTTCTTC	CASSSPSRPYEQFF
-	-	TRBV7-9	TRBJ2-2	TGTGCCAGCAGCCCTACTATTGCCGGGGAGCTGTTTTTT	CASSPTIAGELFF
-	-	TRBV29-1	TRBJ2-7	TGCAGCGTTGAAGAAACAGGTTCCTACGAGCAGTACTTC	CSVEETGSYEQYF
-	once	TRBV9	TRBJ2-2	TGTGCCAGCAGCGTAGGTGTACTGAACACCGGGGAGCTGTTTTTT	CASSVGVLNTGELFF
TRBD1	-	TRBV6-4	TRBJ1-6	TGTGCCAGCAGTGACAGTGCGACAGGGAACCTTGTTGGAGCCCTCCACTTT	CASSDSATGNLVGALHF
TRBD1	-	TRBV5-5	TRBJ1-1	TGTGCCAGCAGCGGGACAGCGAACACTGAAGCTTTCTTT	CASSGTANTEAFF
-	-	TRBV6-1	TRBJ2-2	TGTGCCAGCAACCCAGGGTCCACCGGGGAGCTGTTTTTT	CASNPGSTGELFF
-	-	TRBV29-1	TRBJ2-3	TGCAGCGTTGAAGTGTGGGGGGGCACAGATACGCAGTATTTT	CSVEVWGGTDTQYF
-	-	TRBV10-3	TRBJ2-1	TGTGCCATCAGTGCTGAGGGACAATTCGGTGAGCAGTTCTTC	CAISAEGQFGEQFF
-	-	TRBV9	TRBJ2-5	TGTGCCAGCAGCGTAGGGCAGGGCGGAGGAGAGACCCAGTACTTC	CASSVGQGGGETQYF
-	-	TRBV10-3	TRBJ2-7	TGTGCCATCAGTGAAGTAGACCGTAGCTCCTACGAGCAGTACTTC	CAISEVDRSSYEQYF
TRBD1	-	TRBV4-1	TRBJ1-2	TGCGCCAGCAGCCAACTACAGGGGACTCACTATGGCTACACCTTC	CASSQLQGTHYGYTF
-	once	TRBV11-2	TRBJ2-3	TGTGCCAGCAGCTTAGGGCCTGGACGGCAAGATACGCAGTATTTT	CASSLGPGRQDTQYF
TRBD1	-	TRBV19	TRBJ1-5	TGTGCCAGTAGTAGGGAAGGACAGGGGGATCAGCCCCAGCATTTT	CASSREGQGDQPQHF
TRBD2	-	TRBV11-3	TRBJ2-2	TGTGCCAGCAGCTCCGAGGCGGGACTAGCAAGCGGGGAGCTGTTTTTT	CASSSEAGLASGELFF
-	-	TRBV2	TRBJ1-4	TGTGCCAGCAGTGCCTCCGGATTGGGGTCAACTAATGAAAAACTGTTTTTT	CASSASGLGSTNEKLFF
-	-	TRBV5-8	TRBJ2-5	TGTGCCAGCAGCTTCCCTTCATCGGGGCAAGAGACCCAGTACTTC	CASSFPSSGQETQYF
-	few	TRBV27	TRBJ2-7	TGTGCCAGCAGTTTAGGCTACGAGCAGTACTTC	CASSLGYEQYF
-	-	TRBV4-1	TRBJ2-3	TGCGCCAGCAGCCCTTACACGGGACTCCCAGATACGCAGTATTTT	CASSPYTGLPDTQYF
-	-	TRBV14	TRBJ2-7	TGTGCCAGCAGCCAAGTTAAAGGGGGCGAGCAGTACTTC	CASSQVKGGEQYF
-	-	TRBV4-1	TRBJ2-2	TGCGCCAGCAGCCACCCCGAAGGCACCGGGGAGCTGTTTTTT	CASSHPEGTGELFF
-	-	TRBV5-6	TRBJ1-1	TGTGCCAGCAGCCCCGGGGAGGGCACTGAAGCTTTCTTT	CASSPGEGTEAFF
-	-	TRBV30	TRBJ1-5	TGTGCCTCGGGACCGAAAAATCAGCCCCAGCATTTT	CASGPKNQPQHF
TRBD1	-	TRBV6-6	TRBJ2-1	TGTGCCAGCAGTTACCCCGAACAGGGGGCGTATGAGCAGTTCTTC	CASSYPEQGAYEQFF
TRBD1	-	TRBV7-6	TRBJ2-7	TGTGCCAGCAGCTTAGGAATATCGGGACAGGGAAGCTCCTACGAGCAGTACTTC	CASSLGISGQGSSYEQYF
TRBD1	few	TRBV6-5	TRBJ1-3	TGTGCCAGCAGTACGGACAGGGCTGGAAACACCATATATTTT	CASSTDRAGNTIYF
-	-	TRBV7-3	TRBJ2-1	TGTGCCAGCAGCCCCGTCCCTTACAATGAGCAGTTCTTC	CASSPVPYNEQFF
-	once	TRBV5-8	TRBJ1-1	TGTGCCAGCAGCTTGCGGGACGCGGGACCTCTGAACACTGAAGCTTTCTTT	CASSLRDAGPLNTEAFF
-	-	TRBV11-2	TRBJ2-3	TGTGCCAGCAGCTTATTGGGGGGCACAGATACGCAGTATTTT	CASSLLGGTDTQYF
-	-	TRBV27	TRBJ1-5	TGTGCCAGCAGTTCCCTCAATCAGCCCCAGCATTTT	CASSSLNQPQHF
TRBD1	-	TRBV9	TRBJ2-6	TGTGCCAGCAGCGTAGCTGGGGGACAGGGAAGCTCTGGGGCCAACGTCCTGACTTTC	CASSVAGGQGSSGANVLTF